This entry concerns a single TCR beta chain. What it recognizes is unknown. Germline values: CDR1 SGHRS, CDR2 YFSETQ. Trimming took off 3 bases at V and 1 base at J, with 22 bases between the two ends. The CDR3 is 18 amino acids. These data belong to a study of blood T cells in healthy people across ages. The overall study: The template switching approach captured approximately one barcoded beta molecule for every two T cells.

The authors ran a second PCR of about 6 to 11 cycles using a sample-barcoded 5' primer and a J-beta primer mix. Via MiXCR, TCRdb re-called the 5' RACE reads, giving one row per CDR3 protein. Of about 1.4 million distinct CDR3 sequences in the sample, approximately 60% are singletons; the top ten hold about 6.3%. Each individual donor underwent a draw of ten milliliters of peripheral blood. Notes on the study in general: Per million T cells, TCR beta diversity dropped roughly linearly as age increased. Underestimates were what the diversity estimates from one million T cells were considered to be.

The sequenced sample was blood. The V call is TRBV5-1, the J call TRBJ1-1; D may be TRBD1 (5 bases). This TCR was recovered from a young man in good health. CDR3 sequence (DNA): TGCGCCAGCAGCTCGGGCACCTCCCCAGGGTTTTCGAACACTGAAGCTTTCTTT. Its translation: CASSSGTSPGFSNTEAFF.